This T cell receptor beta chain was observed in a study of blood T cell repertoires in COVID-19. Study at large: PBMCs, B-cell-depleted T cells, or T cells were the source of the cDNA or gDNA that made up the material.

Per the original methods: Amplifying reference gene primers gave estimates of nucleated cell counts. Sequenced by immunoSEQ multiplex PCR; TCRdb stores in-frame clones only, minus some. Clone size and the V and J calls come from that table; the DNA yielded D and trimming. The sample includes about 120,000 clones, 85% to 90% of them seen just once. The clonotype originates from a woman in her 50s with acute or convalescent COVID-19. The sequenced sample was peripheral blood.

Here the CDR3 reads CASSLVGDRGKETQYF. CDR3 nucleotide sequence: TGTGCCAGCAGCTTAGTAGGGGACAGGGGAAAAGAGACCCAGTACTTC. V is TRBV11-3 and J is TRBJ2-5; 10 bases are a match to TRBD1. Germline V gene lookup returns CDR1 SGHNT and CDR2 YENEEA. The CDR3 runs to 16 residues. Losses at the gene ends were 1 base for V and 3 bases for J; bases not matched to a gene: 5. Supplemented by reference TRBV11-3 and TRBJ2-5, the full variable domain reads EAGVVQSPRYKIIEKKQPVAFWCNPISGHNTLYWYLQNLGQGPELLIRYENEEAVDDSQLPKDRFSAERLKGVDSTLKIQPAELGDSAVYLCASSLVGDRGKETQYFGPGTRLLVL.